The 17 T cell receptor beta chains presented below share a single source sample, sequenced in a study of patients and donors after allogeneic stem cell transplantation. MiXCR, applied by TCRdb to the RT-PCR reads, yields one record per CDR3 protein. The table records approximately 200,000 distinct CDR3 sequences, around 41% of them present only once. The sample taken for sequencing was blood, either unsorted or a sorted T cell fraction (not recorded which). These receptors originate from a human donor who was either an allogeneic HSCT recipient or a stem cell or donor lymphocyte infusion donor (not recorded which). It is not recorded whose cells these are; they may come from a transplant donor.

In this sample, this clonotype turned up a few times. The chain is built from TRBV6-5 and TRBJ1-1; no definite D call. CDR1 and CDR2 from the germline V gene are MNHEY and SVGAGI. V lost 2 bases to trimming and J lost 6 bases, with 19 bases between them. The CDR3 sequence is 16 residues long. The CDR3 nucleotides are TGTGCCAGCAGTTACACCAGGTATGGGGTGCCCGCTGAAGCTTTCTTT. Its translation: CASSYTRYGVPAEAFF.

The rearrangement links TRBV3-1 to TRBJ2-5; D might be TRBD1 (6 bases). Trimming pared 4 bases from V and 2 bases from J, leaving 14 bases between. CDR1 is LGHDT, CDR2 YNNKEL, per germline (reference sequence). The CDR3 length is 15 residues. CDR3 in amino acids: CASSRNRVQQETQYF. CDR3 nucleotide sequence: TGTGCCAGCAGCCGTAACAGGGTCCAACAAGAGACCCAGTACTTC.

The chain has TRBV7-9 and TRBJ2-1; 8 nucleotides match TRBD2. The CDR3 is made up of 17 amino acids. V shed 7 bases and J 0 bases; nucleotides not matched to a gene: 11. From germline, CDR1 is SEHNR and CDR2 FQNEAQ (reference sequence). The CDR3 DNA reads TGTGCCAGCAAGCCGGGACTAGGGGACTACTCCTACAATGAGCAGTTCTTC. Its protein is CASKPGLGDYSYNEQFF.

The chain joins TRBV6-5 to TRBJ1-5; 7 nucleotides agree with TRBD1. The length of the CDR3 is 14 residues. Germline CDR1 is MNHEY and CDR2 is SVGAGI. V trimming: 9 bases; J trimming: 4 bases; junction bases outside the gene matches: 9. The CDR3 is CARASGTENQPQHF. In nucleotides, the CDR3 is TGTGCCAGGGCCTCCGGGACAGAGAATCAGCCCCAGCATTTT.

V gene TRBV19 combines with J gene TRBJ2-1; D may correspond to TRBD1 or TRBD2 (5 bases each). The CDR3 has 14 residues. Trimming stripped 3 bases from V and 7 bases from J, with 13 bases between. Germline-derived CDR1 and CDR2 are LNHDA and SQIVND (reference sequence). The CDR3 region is CASSIRDQFNEQFF. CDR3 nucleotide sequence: TGTGCCAGTAGTATTCGGGACCAGTTTAATGAGCAGTTCTTC.

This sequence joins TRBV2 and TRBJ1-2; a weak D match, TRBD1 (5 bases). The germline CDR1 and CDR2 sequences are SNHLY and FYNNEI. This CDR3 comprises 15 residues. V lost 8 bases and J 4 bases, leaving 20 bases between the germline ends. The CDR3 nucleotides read TGTGCCAGCCCGGACACGAGGGGCATCGTCTATGGCTACACCTTC. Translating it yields CASPDTRGIVYGYTF.

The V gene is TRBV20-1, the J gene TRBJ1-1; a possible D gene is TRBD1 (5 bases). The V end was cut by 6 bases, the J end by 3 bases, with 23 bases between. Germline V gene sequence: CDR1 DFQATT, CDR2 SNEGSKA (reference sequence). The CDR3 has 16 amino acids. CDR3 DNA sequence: TGCAGTGCGGCAGTCCCAGAAGGGGCGCCGGACACTGAAGCTTTCTTT. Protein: CSAAVPEGAPDTEAFF.

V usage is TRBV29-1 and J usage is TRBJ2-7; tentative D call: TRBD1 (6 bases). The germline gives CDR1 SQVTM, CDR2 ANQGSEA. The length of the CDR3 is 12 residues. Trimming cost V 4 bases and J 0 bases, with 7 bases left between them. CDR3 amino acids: CSVGDNSYEQYF. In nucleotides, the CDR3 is TGCAGCGTTGGGGACAACTCCTACGAGCAGTACTTC.

The CDR3 sequence is CASSLQGLYGEQFF. CDR3 sequence (DNA): TGTGCCAGCAGTCTACAAGGCCTCTACGGTGAGCAGTTCTTC. This chain links TRBV6-2 or TRBV6-3 with TRBJ2-1; D is ambiguous. The V end was cut by 5 bases, the J end by 9 bases, with 17 bases between. The CDR3 length is 14 residues. Germline lookup yields CDR1 MNHEY and CDR2 SVGEGT.

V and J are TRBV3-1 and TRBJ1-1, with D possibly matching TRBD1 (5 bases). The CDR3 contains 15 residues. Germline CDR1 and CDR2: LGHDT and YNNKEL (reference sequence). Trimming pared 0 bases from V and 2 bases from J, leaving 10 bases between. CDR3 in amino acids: CASSQDEGLNTEAFF. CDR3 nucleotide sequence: TGTGCCAGCAGCCAAGATGAGGGGCTCAACACTGAAGCTTTCTTT.

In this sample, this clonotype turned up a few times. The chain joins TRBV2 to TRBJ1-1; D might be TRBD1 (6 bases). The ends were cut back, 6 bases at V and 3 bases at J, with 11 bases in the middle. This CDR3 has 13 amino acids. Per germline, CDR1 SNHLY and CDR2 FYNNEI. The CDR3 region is CASRPGGYTEAFF. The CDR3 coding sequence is TGTGCCAGCAGGCCGGGGGGCTACACTGAAGCTTTCTTT.

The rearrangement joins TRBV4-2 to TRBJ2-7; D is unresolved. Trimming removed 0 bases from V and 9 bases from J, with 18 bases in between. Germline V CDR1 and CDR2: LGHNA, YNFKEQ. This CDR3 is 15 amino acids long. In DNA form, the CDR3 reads TGTGCCAGCAGCCAAGACGTCGGAGTGCCCCTCGGGCAGTACTTC. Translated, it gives CASSQDVGVPLGQYF.

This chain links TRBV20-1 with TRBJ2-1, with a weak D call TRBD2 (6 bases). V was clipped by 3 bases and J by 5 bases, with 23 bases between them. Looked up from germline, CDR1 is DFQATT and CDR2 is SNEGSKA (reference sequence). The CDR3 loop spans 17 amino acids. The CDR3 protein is CSASGGVSGHLNNEQFF. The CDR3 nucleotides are TGCAGTGCTAGTGGCGGGGTTTCTGGGCACCTTAACAATGAGCAGTTCTTC.

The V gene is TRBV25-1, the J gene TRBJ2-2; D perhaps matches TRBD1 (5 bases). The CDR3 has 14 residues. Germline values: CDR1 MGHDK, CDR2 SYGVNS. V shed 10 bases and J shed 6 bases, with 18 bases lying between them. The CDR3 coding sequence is TGTGCCACCGCCCCTTACAGGTCCCCCGGGGAGCTGTTTTTT. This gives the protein CATAPYRSPGELFF.

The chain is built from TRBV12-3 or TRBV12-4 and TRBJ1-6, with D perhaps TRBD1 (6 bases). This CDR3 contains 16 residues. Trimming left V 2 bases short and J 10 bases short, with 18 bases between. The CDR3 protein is CASSLRGRVRGSPLHF. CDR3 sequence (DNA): TGTGCCAGCAGTTTAAGAGGCAGGGTAAGGGGGTCACCCCTCCACTTT.

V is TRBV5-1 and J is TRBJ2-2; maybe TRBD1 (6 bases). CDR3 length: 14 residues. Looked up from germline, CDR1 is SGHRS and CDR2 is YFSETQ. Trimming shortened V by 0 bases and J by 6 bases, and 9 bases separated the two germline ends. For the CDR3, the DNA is TGCGCCAGCAGCTTGGGCCCAGGGGCCGGGGAGCTGTTTTTT. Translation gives CASSLGPGAGELFF.

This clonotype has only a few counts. The CDR3 DNA is TGTGCCAGCAGCGTCACTAGCGGGGACCATAATGAGCAGTTCTTC. Amino acid sequence: CASSVTSGDHNEQFF. The V call is TRBV9, the J call TRBJ2-1, with 10 nucleotides matching TRBD2. The germline gives CDR1 SGDLS, CDR2 YYNGEE. J lost 7 bases, V lost 2 bases, and 6 bases had no gene match. The CDR3 is made up of 15 amino acids.